Listed below are T cell receptor beta chains from one sample, sequenced in a study of T cells in Graves' hyperthyroidism and ophthalmopathy. TCRdb passed the multiplex PCR reads through MiXCR, listing each CDR3 protein once. Altogether fewer than 300,000 distinct CDR3 sequences are present, under 30% being singletons, with the ten largest covering approximately 25%. The sample was blood. Every receptor here comes from a middle-aged man with Graves' hyperthyroidism that later progressed to Graves' ophthalmopathy. Each CDR3 is given with its conserved first and last residue. D genes are given only for firm matches. Not every row has a clone size; where given, it reads once, few, many or a size class.

V: TRBV7-2; D: .; length: 13; size: many; J: TRBJ1-5; CDR3: CASTDGGYQPQHF; DNA: TGTGCCAGCACGGATGGAGGCTATCAGCCCCAGCATTTT
V: TRBV6-4; D: TRBD2; length: 14; size: .; J: TRBJ2-7; CDR3: CASSTSGLSYEQYF; DNA: TGTGCCAGCAGCACTAGCGGCCTCTCCTACGAGCAGTACTTC
V: TRBV5-1; D: .; length: 14; size: many; J: TRBJ2-5; CDR3: CASSLAGIGETQYF; DNA: TGCGCCAGCAGCTTGGCCGGCATTGGGGAGACCCAGTACTTC
V: TRBV4-1; D: .; length: 16; size: many; J: TRBJ2-3; CDR3: CASSHTREGETDTQYF; DNA: TGCGCCAGCAGCCATACAAGGGAAGGAGAAACAGATACGCAGTATTTT
V: TRBV24-1; D: TRBD1; length: 16; size: many; J: TRBJ1-5; CDR3: CATSDSRQGAYQPQHF; DNA: TGTGCCACCAGTGATTCTCGACAGGGGGCCTATCAGCCCCAGCATTTT
V: TRBV7-2; D: .; length: 13; size: .; J: TRBJ2-7; CDR3: CASSLWDSHEQYF; DNA: TGTGCCAGCAGCTTATGGGACTCGCACGAGCAGTACTTC
V: TRBV20-1; D: .; length: 14; size: .; J: TRBJ1-1; CDR3: CSARGEAIGTEAFF; DNA: TGCAGTGCTAGAGGGGAGGCGATCGGTACTGAAGCTTTCTTT
V: TRBV28; D: TRBD2; length: 16; size: many; J: TRBJ2-7; CDR3: CASTFAGGLSSYEQYF; DNA: TGTGCCAGCACCTTTGCGGGAGGTCTCTCCTCCTACGAGCAGTACTTC
V: TRBV7-3; D: TRBD1; length: 14; size: .; J: TRBJ1-2; CDR3: CASSSSDRANGYTF; DNA: TGTGCCAGCAGCTCATCGGACAGGGCGAATGGCTACACCTTC
V: TRBV5-1; D: .; length: 15; size: many; J: TRBJ1-5; CDR3: CASSLAGGAHQPQHF; DNA: TGCGCCAGCAGCTTGGCCGGGGGGGCCCATCAGCCCCAGCATTTT
V: TRBV20-1; D: .; length: 14; size: many; J: TRBJ2-7; CDR3: CSAAPGSLSYEQYF; DNA: TGCAGTGCTGCTCCGGGGAGTCTATCCTACGAGCAGTACTTC
V: TRBV28; D: .; length: 13; size: many; J: TRBJ2-7; CDR3: CASSDSQGYEQYF; DNA: TGTGCCAGCAGTGACTCTCAGGGCTACGAGCAGTACTTC
V: TRBV6-1; D: TRBD1; length: 13; size: .; J: TRBJ2-5; CDR3: CASSTGAMETQYF; DNA: TGTGCCAGCAGTACAGGGGCGATGGAGACCCAGTACTTC
V: TRBV6-2/TRBV6-3; D: .; length: 15; size: .; J: TRBJ2-7; CDR3: CASESRQGAGYEQYF; DNA: TGTGCCAGCGAGTCCCGGCAAGGGGCCGGCTACGAGCAGTACTTC
V: TRBV9; D: .; length: 17; size: many; J: TRBJ2-7; CDR3: CASSVGTAQGTPYEQYF; DNA: TGTGCCAGCAGCGTAGGGACTGCACAGGGGACTCCCTACGAGCAGTACTTC
V: TRBV14; D: TRBD2; length: 14; size: many; J: TRBJ2-1; CDR3: CASSLLAVYNEQFF; DNA: TGTGCCAGCAGTCTACTAGCGGTCTACAATGAGCAGTTCTTC
V: TRBV29-1; D: .; length: 17; size: .; J: TRBJ1-1; CDR3: CSVEGGRAASWNTEAFF; DNA: TGCAGCGTTGAAGGCGGCAGGGCGGCGTCGTGGAACACTGAAGCTTTCTTT
V: TRBV5-5; D: .; length: 16; size: many; J: TRBJ1-1; CDR3: CASTLLYRVSGTEAFF; DNA: TGTGCCAGCACCTTACTGTACAGGGTTAGTGGCACTGAAGCTTTCTTT
V: TRBV6-2/TRBV6-3; D: TRBD1; length: 18; size: many; J: TRBJ2-2; CDR3: CASSSGQGAELMTGELFF; DNA: TGTGCCAGCAGCTCCGGACAGGGGGCGGAGTTGATGACCGGGGAGCTGTTTTTT
V: TRBV7-9; D: .; length: 15; size: many; J: TRBJ2-2; CDR3: CASSLEAGSAGELFF; DNA: TGTGCCAGCAGCTTAGAGGCAGGGAGTGCCGGGGAGCTGTTTTTT
V: TRBV12-3/TRBV12-4; D: .; length: 14; size: many; J: TRBJ2-7; CDR3: CASSFRGLLGEQYF; DNA: TGTGCCAGCAGTTTTCGGGGGCTCTTGGGCGAGCAGTACTTC
V: TRBV6-5; D: .; length: 14; size: many; J: TRBJ2-7; CDR3: CASSSRGPGTEQYF; DNA: TGTGCCAGCAGTTCCCGGGGACCAGGGACCGAGCAGTACTTC
V: TRBV2; D: .; length: 14; size: many; J: TRBJ1-1; CDR3: CASSVEAENTEAFF; DNA: TGTGCCAGCAGTGTGGAGGCAGAGAACACTGAAGCTTTCTTT
V: TRBV7-8; D: TRBD2; length: 17; size: .; J: TRBJ2-5; CDR3: CASSLGRLAGAQETQYF; DNA: TGTGCCAGCAGCTTAGGGCGACTAGCGGGTGCCCAAGAGACCCAGTACTTC
V: TRBV7-8; D: TRBD2; length: 15; size: many; J: TRBJ2-7; CDR3: CASSPTGTSVYEQYF; DNA: TGTGCCAGCAGCCCTACCGGGACTAGCGTCTACGAGCAGTACTTC
V: TRBV6-5; D: .; length: 11; size: many; J: TRBJ1-2; CDR3: CASRVNYGYTF; DNA: TGTGCCAGCAGAGTAAACTATGGCTACACCTTC
V: TRBV20-1; D: .; length: 11; size: many; J: TRBJ1-2; CDR3: CSAIGGTGYTF; DNA: TGCAGTGCTATTGGAGGGACTGGCTACACCTTC
V: TRBV7-3; D: .; length: 15; size: many; J: TRBJ2-2; CDR3: CASSLVGDLTGELFF; DNA: TGTGCCAGCAGCTTAGTCGGGGACCTCACCGGGGAGCTGTTTTTT
V: TRBV20-1; D: .; length: 12; size: many; J: TRBJ2-7; CDR3: CSATDSSYEQYF; DNA: TGCAGTGCTACAGATTCTAGCTACGAGCAGTACTTC
V: TRBV13; D: .; length: 15; size: many; J: TRBJ2-7; CDR3: CASSRRTKLSYEQYF; DNA: TGTGCCAGCAGCCGACGGACGAAACTTTCCTACGAGCAGTACTTC
V: TRBV2; D: TRBD1; length: 15; size: many; J: TRBJ1-2; CDR3: CASSAMDRFYYGYTF; DNA: TGTGCCAGCAGTGCTATGGACAGGTTTTACTATGGCTACACCTTC
V: TRBV6-2/TRBV6-3; D: .; length: 12; size: .; J: TRBJ2-2; CDR3: CASVSGPGELFF; DNA: TGTGCCAGCGTTAGCGGACCCGGGGAGCTGTTTTTT
V: TRBV4-1; D: TRBD1; length: 14; size: many; J: TRBJ1-2; CDR3: CASSRDQGASGYTF; DNA: TGCGCCAGCAGCCGGGACCAGGGGGCGTCTGGCTACACCTTC
V: TRBV20-1; D: .; length: 16; size: many; J: TRBJ2-7; CDR3: CSARDPAGRSSYEQYF; DNA: TGCAGTGCTAGAGATCCGGCAGGGCGTAGCTCCTACGAGCAGTACTTC
V: TRBV6-5; D: TRBD1; length: 13; size: many; J: TRBJ1-2; CDR3: CASRLLQGDGYTF; DNA: TGTGCCAGCAGACTCCTACAGGGGGATGGCTACACCTTC
V: TRBV12-3/TRBV12-4; D: .; length: 15; size: many; J: TRBJ1-5; CDR3: CASSPGTRAYQPQHF; DNA: TGTGCCAGCAGCCCTGGGACCAGAGCCTATCAGCCCCAGCATTTT
V: TRBV20-1; D: .; length: 17; size: .; J: TRBJ2-5; CDR3: CSARDFSFLQEPETQYF; DNA: TGCAGTGCTAGAGATTTTTCCTTTTTGCAGGAGCCGGAGACCCAGTACTTC
V: TRBV20-1; D: .; length: 14; size: many; J: TRBJ2-7; CDR3: CSARAPEGVPEQYF; DNA: TGCAGTGCTAGAGCCCCAGAAGGGGTTCCCGAGCAGTACTTC
V: TRBV7-3; D: TRBD1; length: 12; size: few; J: TRBJ1-1; CDR3: CASSLPRGVAFF; DNA: TGTGCCAGCAGCCTCCCCAGGGGGGTAGCTTTCTTT
V: TRBV12-3/TRBV12-4; D: .; length: 13; size: many; J: TRBJ1-1; CDR3: CASSPSDSFEAFF; DNA: TGTGCCAGCAGTCCCTCGGACAGCTTTGAAGCTTTCTTT
V: TRBV7-9; D: TRBD1; length: 16; size: many; J: TRBJ2-4; CDR3: CASSPGTGQPKNIQYF; DNA: TGTGCCAGCAGCCCGGGGACAGGGCAACCTAAAAACATTCAGTACTTC
V: TRBV10-1; D: .; length: 14; size: many; J: TRBJ2-7; CDR3: CASSESRRVSEQYF; DNA: TGCGCCAGCAGTGAGTCAAGGAGGGTCTCCGAGCAGTACTTC
V: TRBV28; D: .; length: 14; size: .; J: TRBJ2-7; CDR3: CGKGGAEGSYEQYF; DNA: TGTGGCAAGGGTGGAGCGGAAGGTTCCTACGAGCAGTACTTC
V: TRBV27; D: .; length: 14; size: many; J: TRBJ2-5; CDR3: CASSLGDPQETQYF; DNA: TGTGCCAGCAGTTTAGGAGACCCCCAAGAGACCCAGTACTTC
V: TRBV20-1; D: .; length: 14; size: .; J: TRBJ1-1; CDR3: CSARTSVGVPEAFF; DNA: TGCAGTGCTAGGACTAGTGTGGGGGTCCCTGAAGCTTTCTTT
V: TRBV6-2/TRBV6-3; D: .; length: 15; size: .; J: TRBJ1-3; CDR3: CASSYRSGSGNTIYF; DNA: TGTGCCAGCAGTTACCGTTCCGGCTCTGGAAACACCATATATTTT
V: TRBV12-3/TRBV12-4; D: .; length: 12; size: many; J: TRBJ1-5; CDR3: CASSSGSQPQHF; DNA: TGTGCCAGCAGCTCGGGTAGTCAGCCCCAGCATTTT
V: TRBV3-1; D: .; length: 13; size: many; J: TRBJ1-2; CDR3: CASSRPGKGGYTF; DNA: TGTGCCAGCAGCCGACCGGGAAAAGGCGGCTACACCTTC
V: TRBV30; D: .; length: 15; size: many; J: TRBJ1-5; CDR3: CAWRVHGSTSQPQHF; DNA: TGTGCCTGGAGAGTACACGGCTCTACTAGTCAGCCCCAGCATTTT
V: TRBV28; D: TRBD2; length: 18; size: once; J: TRBJ2-5; CDR3: CASSPTPAGLAGQETQYF; DNA: TGTGCCAGCAGTCCAACCCCCGCGGGACTAGCAGGGCAAGAGACCCAGTACTTC